A single sample gave rise to the 28 T cell receptor beta chains below, sequenced in a study of response to subunit inactivated influenza vaccine. TCRdb reprocessed the RT-PCR reads with MiXCR, giving one entry per CDR3 protein. The sample yields around 520,000 distinct CDR3 sequences, roughly 25% seen once. The sequencing here drew on CD4+ T cells sorted from PBMCs, taken roughly 5 days after vaccination. The receptors here all came from a man aged 50 or older who received an inactivated influenza vaccine.

This clonotype was detected ten times or more. The rearrangement uses TRBV11-1 and TRBJ2-1; 11 bases map to TRBD2. Per germline, CDR1 SGHAT and CDR2 FQDESV (reference sequence). The V segment lost 4 bases and the J segment 6 bases; nucleotides outside the gene matches: 14. The CDR3 runs 18 residues. The CDR3 loop reads CASSSAPIAGGPRNEQFF. CDR3 nucleotides: TGTGCCAGCAGCTCTGCCCCAATAGCGGGAGGGCCTCGCAATGAGCAGTTCTTC.

This chain connects TRBV4-3 to TRBJ1-2; 8 positions agree with TRBD1. Unmatched junction bases numbered 7, after V lost 3 bases and J lost 7 bases. CDR1 and CDR2 from the germline V gene are LGHNA and YSLEER. This CDR3 has 14 residues. In DNA, the CDR3 is TGCGCCAGCAGCCAGGAGACAGGGGATCGTGGCTACACCTTC. Translation: CASSQETGDRGYTF.

The chain carries TRBV4-3 and TRBJ2-1, with 9 bases that match TRBD2. Germline assignment: CDR1 LGHNA and CDR2 YSLEER. The J segment lost 8 bases and the V segment lost 4 bases, leaving 3 bases of the junction unmatched. CDR3 length equals 13 residues. This CDR3 reads CASSRRGGDEQFF. CDR3 bases: TGCGCCAGCAGCCGCCGCGGGGGGGATGAGCAGTTCTTC.

CDR3 bases: TGTGCCAGCAGTTACTCAGCCGCGAACACTGAAGCTTTCTTT. This encodes CASSYSAANTEAFF. The chain joins TRBV6-2 or TRBV6-3 to TRBJ1-1; no clear D. V lost 0 bases and J lost 1, with 6 bases in between. The CDR3 consists of 14 residues. Germline-derived CDR1 and CDR2 are MNHEY and SVGEGT.

The rearrangement joins TRBV12-3 or TRBV12-4 to TRBJ1-5, with D perhaps matching TRBD1 (6 bases). V was clipped by 6 bases and J by 16 bases, with 22 bases between them. This CDR3 has 13 residues. The CDR3 DNA sequence: TGTGCCAGCAGCCCCCCGGGTGGGGGCCCAATACATTTT. It specifies CASSPPGGGPIHF.

This clonotype was seen a few times. The chain employs TRBV29-1 and TRBJ2-7, with D tentatively TRBD1 or TRBD2 (5 bases each). From germline, CDR1 is SQVTM and CDR2 ANQGSEA. With 7 bases removed from V and 10 bases from J, the gap between germline ends came to 20 bases. The length of the CDR3 is 12 residues. CDR3 bases: TGCAGCGCCGAATTGGGTCCCGGGGCTCAGTACTTC. Translating gives CSAELGPGAQYF.

This clonotype was picked up a small number of times. CDR3 sequence (DNA): TGTGCCAGTAGTTTTCGCGTAGGACTAGCGGGAGGGATCGAGCAGTACTTC. Translating gives CASSFRVGLAGGIEQYF. The chain recombines TRBV19 with TRBJ2-7; 15 positions agree with TRBD2. CDR3 length equals 17 residues. With 5 bases clipped from V and 6 bases from J, the junction kept 11 bases outside the gene matches. From germline, CDR1 is LNHDA and CDR2 SQIVND (reference sequence).

V gene TRBV20-1 combines with J gene TRBJ2-7; D possibly corresponds to TRBD1 (6 bases). Per the germline V gene, CDR1 is DFQATT and CDR2 is SNEGSKA (reference sequence). The CDR3 is made up of 14 amino acids. The germline V and J ends were trimmed by 1 base and 3 bases, with 13 bases remaining between them. CDR3 sequence: CSARAGTWHYEQYF. The CDR3 region has the DNA TGCAGTGCTAGAGCTGGGACATGGCACTACGAGCAGTACTTC.

There are a few counts of this clonotype. The chain has TRBV20-1 and TRBJ1-1, with 7 nucleotides matching TRBD1. J gave up 2 bases and V 3 bases, and 12 bases lay outside the gene matches. The CDR3 consists of 16 residues. Per the germline V gene, CDR1 is DFQATT and CDR2 is SNEGSKA (reference sequence). Here the CDR3 DNA reads TGCAGTGCTAGGGCAGATCCGGGACAGCAAAACACTGAAGCTTTCTTT. This codes for CSARADPGQQNTEAFF.

J is TRBJ2-1 and V is TRBV9, with D uncertain. Germline loops: CDR1 SGDLS, CDR2 YYNGEE. The CDR3 sequence is 15 residues long. Between the trimmed V and J ends, which lost 3 bases and 0 bases, there was a span of 10 bases. The DNA of the CDR3 is TGTGCCAGCAGCGCGATGAAAAGCTCCTACAATGAGCAGTTCTTC. This translates into CASSAMKSSYNEQFF.

The CDR3 is CASSQDLPSGIYEQYF. In nucleotides, the CDR3 is TGTGCCAGCAGCCAAGATCTACCTAGCGGGATTTACGAGCAGTACTTC. The V gene is TRBV4-2, the J gene TRBJ2-7; 9 nucleotides match TRBD2. The germline V gene encodes CDR1 LGHNA and CDR2 YNFKEQ. The V gene end was trimmed by 0 bases and the J gene end by 4 bases; junction bases not matched to a gene: 7. The CDR3 runs 16 residues.

This clonotype was picked up a small number of times. V is TRBV25-1 and J is TRBJ2-7; no reliable D call. This CDR3 is built from 13 residues. CDR1 MGHDK and CDR2 SYGVNS come from the germline V gene. V was pared by 1 base and J by 3 bases, with 7 bases between. The CDR3 reads CASSEWQDYEQYF. The CDR3 nucleotides are TGTGCCAGCAGTGAATGGCAAGACTACGAGCAGTACTTC.

The chain links TRBV20-1 to TRBJ2-3; TRBD2 matches 13 bases. Trimming took 1 base from V and 1 from J; bases not matched to a gene: 8. Per the germline V gene, CDR1 is DFQATT and CDR2 is SNEGSKA (reference sequence). The CDR3 has 18 residues. The DNA of the CDR3 is TGCAGTGCTAGAGGACTAGCGGGGGGTCATAGCCGCACAGATACGCAGTATTTT. Amino acids: CSARGLAGGHSRTDTQYF.

This chain connects TRBV20-1 to TRBJ2-5; no definite D call. The CDR3 runs to 13 residues. Trimming stripped 3 bases from V and 5 bases from J, with 13 bases between. Germline-derived CDR1 and CDR2 are DFQATT and SNEGSKA (reference sequence). The DNA for the CDR3 is TGCAGTGCTAGTTTGGCCTTTACTGAGACCCAGTACTTC. This translates into CSASLAFTETQYF.

This clonotype was counted a few times. The rearrangement links TRBV10-3 to TRBJ2-6; no clear D. The CDR3 contains 14 residues. Germline V CDR1 and CDR2: ENHRY, SYGVKD. Trimming shortened V by 6 bases and J by 0 bases, and 6 bases separated the two germline ends. CDR3 protein: CAISRNSGANVLTF. In nucleotides, the CDR3 is TGTGCCATCAGCAGAAACTCTGGGGCCAACGTCCTGACTTTC.

This clonotype showed up just a few times. The chain carries TRBV7-2 and TRBJ2-1; maybe TRBD2 (5 bases). V lost 1 base to trimming and J lost 6 bases, with 13 bases between them. The length of the CDR3 is 15 residues. Germline V gives CDR1 SGHTA, CDR2 FQGNSA. The DNA of the CDR3 is TGTGCCAGCAGCTTAGGTCCTAGCCGGGGCAATGAGCAGTTCTTC. Translating gives CASSLGPSRGNEQFF.

This chain's CDR3 is CASSFGGPNTGELFF. The CDR3 coding sequence is TGTGCCAGCAGCTTCGGGGGCCCGAACACCGGGGAGCTGTTTTTT. The chain carries TRBV5-5 and TRBJ2-2; D is perhaps TRBD1 or TRBD2 (6 bases each). V gave up 2 bases and J gave up 0 bases, with 8 bases separating them. The CDR3 covers 15 residues. Per germline, CDR1 SGHKS and CDR2 YYEKEE (reference sequence).

In its sample, this clonotype was seen once. The CDR3 here is CASRRRGTENTEAFF. Here the CDR3 DNA reads TGTGCCAGCAGGCGACGGGGGACAGAGAACACTGAAGCTTTCTTT. This sequence joins TRBV14 and TRBJ1-1, with TRBD1 identical over 7 bases. V lost 6 bases, J lost 1 base, and 8 bases stayed unmatched. This CDR3 has 15 amino acids. Germline loops: CDR1 SGHDN, CDR2 FVKESK.

This clonotype came up a few times. The chain joins TRBV20-1 to TRBJ2-5; D may correspond to TRBD1 or TRBD2 (6 bases each). V shed 6 bases and J shed 5 bases, with 19 bases lying between them. Germline V CDR1 and CDR2: DFQATT, SNEGSKA (reference sequence). The CDR3 consists of 14 residues. CDR3 loop: CSARIRGAFETQYF. The CDR3, as DNA: TGCAGTGCGAGAATTAGGGGGGCCTTTGAGACCCAGTACTTC.

The chain recombines TRBV2 with TRBJ1-4; 7 bases fit TRBD1. Germline-derived CDR1 and CDR2 are SNHLY and FYNNEI. V lost 6 bases and J lost 4; bases outside the gene matches: 8. This CDR3 spans 15 amino acids. CDR3: CASSPGTDFNEKLFF. The DNA of the CDR3 is TGTGCCAGCAGCCCCGGGACAGATTTTAATGAAAAACTGTTTTTT.

V gene TRBV4-2 combines with J gene TRBJ2-5; possibly TRBD1 or TRBD2 for D (5 bases each). There are 14 residues in the CDR3. Trimming removed 4 bases at V and 1 base at J, with 10 bases between. Germline loops: CDR1 LGHNA, CDR2 YNFKEQ. The CDR3 coding sequence is TGTGCCAGCAGCCGCCGGGACCTCCAAGAGACCCAGTACTTC. As protein: CASSRRDLQETQYF.

The chain uses TRBV7-9 and TRBJ2-7; no firm D call. Trimming took off 5 bases at V and 0 bases at J, with 20 bases between the two ends. CDR1 and CDR2 from the germline V gene are SEHNR and FQNEAQ (reference sequence). CDR3 size: 17 residues. CDR3 nucleotides: TGTGCCAGCAGCCCTCGCATTTACGACAAGAGCTCCTACGAGCAGTACTTC. Amino acid sequence: CASSPRIYDKSSYEQYF.

The V gene is TRBV20-1, the J gene TRBJ1-1; D might be TRBD1 (6 bases). Germline V gene sequence: CDR1 DFQATT, CDR2 SNEGSKA (reference sequence). The CDR3 runs to 15 residues. V lost 5 bases and J lost 8, with 24 bases in between. The chain's CDR3 is CSAPRRGQPGAEAFF. The CDR3 DNA follows: TGCAGTGCTCCCCGGAGGGGACAACCGGGCGCAGAAGCTTTCTTT.

The rearrangement joins TRBV4-1 to TRBJ1-1; D may be TRBD1 (5 bases). The CDR3 has 15 residues. Germline V gives CDR1 MGHRA, CDR2 YSYEKL. Trimming removed 1 base from V and 11 bases from J, with 20 bases in between. The CDR3 loop is CASSQVYDLVRDAFF. The CDR3, as DNA: TGCGCCAGCAGCCAAGTTTACGACTTGGTCAGGGATGCTTTCTTT.

The rearrangement links TRBV14 to TRBJ2-2; D perhaps matches TRBD1 (5 bases). CDR1 and CDR2 (germline): SGHDN, FVKESK. The CDR3 sequence is 14 residues long. Trimming shortened V by 6 bases and J by 0 bases, and 8 bases separated the two germline ends. This chain's CDR3 is CASRRQTNTGELFF. In nucleotides, the CDR3 is TGTGCCAGCAGGAGACAGACGAACACCGGGGAGCTGTTTTTT.

This clonotype came up a few times. The chain uses TRBV20-1 and TRBJ2-5, with D uncertain. CDR3 size: 13 residues. Germline V gene data show CDR1 as DFQATT and CDR2 as SNEGSKA (reference sequence). Trimming stripped 0 bases from V and 4 bases from J, with 9 bases between. CDR3 nucleotide sequence: TGCAGTGCTAGAGATCACCCCTCAGAGACCCAGTACTTC. This encodes CSARDHPSETQYF.

The chain links TRBV20-1 to TRBJ2-7; D gene uncertain. The CDR3 has 15 residues. The germline V gene has CDR1 DFQATT and CDR2 SNEGSKA (reference sequence). Between the trimmed V and J ends, which lost 3 bases and 6 bases, there was a span of 21 bases. Here the CDR3 DNA reads TGCAGTGCTAGGACTCCGGGCCAATCCTCGGGCGAGCAGTACTTC. It encodes CSARTPGQSSGEQYF.

The genes are TRBV7-9 and TRBJ2-2; TRBD2 is a possible D gene (7 bases). Germline lookup yields CDR1 SEHNR and CDR2 FQNEAQ (reference sequence). V lost 5 bases, J lost 1 base, and 14 bases lay in between. This CDR3 region has 16 residues. CDR3 amino acids: CASSTRGGRNTGELFF. The CDR3, as DNA: TGTGCCAGCAGCACCCGCGGGGGCCGGAACACCGGGGAGCTGTTTTTT. The whole variable domain, remainder taken from reference TRBV7-9 and TRBJ2-2, is DTGVSQNPRHKITKRGQNVTFRCDPISEHNRLYWYRQTLGQGPEFLTYFQNEAQLEKSRLLSDRFSAERPKGSFSTLEIQRTEQGDSAMYLCASSTRGGRNTGELFFGEGSRLTVL.